The 24 T cell receptor beta chains reported below all come from one sample, sequenced in a study of blood T cells in healthy people across ages. Next came a second PCR, run for about 7 to 12 cycles, which used a sample-barcoded 5' primer along with a J-beta primer mix. MiXCR was run by TCRdb on the 5' RACE reads, yielding one entry per CDR3 protein. The sample records about 630,000 distinct CDR3 sequences, around 21% being singletons. The sample was blood. Receptor source: a man aged 70 or older in good health.

This clonotype has more than one count but fewer than ten. The rearrangement joins TRBV6-1 to TRBJ1-6; no reliable D call. Trimming shortened V by 3 bases and J by 10 bases, and 7 bases separated the two germline ends. Germline CDR1 and CDR2: MNHNS and SASEGT. The CDR3 sequence is 12 residues long. CDR3: CASSEVGSPLHF. The CDR3 nucleotides are TGTGCCAGCAGTGAGGTTGGCTCACCCCTCCACTTT.

The chain employs TRBV7-9 and TRBJ2-2, with TRBD2 identical over 12 bases. The CDR3 is 16 residues long. Germline CDR1 and CDR2: SEHNR and FQNEAQ (reference sequence). Trimming at V came to 3 bases and at J to 7 bases, leaving 6 bases not matched to a gene. The CDR3 nucleotides are TGTGCCAGCAGCTTGGGGACTAGCGGGTTCCACGGGGAGCTGTTTTTT. Its translation is CASSLGTSGFHGELFF.

This clonotype was detected only a few times. The rearrangement links TRBV20-1 to TRBJ2-4, with a weak D call TRBD2 (6 bases). Germline V gene sequence: CDR1 DFQATT, CDR2 SNEGSKA (reference sequence). V was cut by 0 bases and J by 0 bases, with 6 bases left in between. The CDR3 runs 14 residues. CDR3: CSARDGGAKNIQYF. The CDR3 DNA follows: TGCAGTGCTAGAGACGGGGGAGCCAAAAACATTCAGTACTTC.

The V gene is TRBV4-1, the J gene TRBJ1-4; no reliable D call. The CDR3 is 16 amino acids. The V and J ends lost 4 bases and 7 bases respectively, with 19 bases between them. In germline, CDR1 is MGHRA, CDR2 YSYEKL. In DNA form, the CDR3 reads TGCGCCAGCAGCCGACCTGGACGCGACCCGGGTGAAAAACTGTTTTTT. Amino acid sequence: CASSRPGRDPGEKLFF.

The chain is built from TRBV6-2 or TRBV6-3 and TRBJ2-3; 7 nucleotides align to TRBD2. Germline CDR1 MNHEY, CDR2 SVGEGT. V trimming: 6 bases; J trimming: 6 bases; junction bases outside the gene matches: 9. This CDR3 contains 14 residues. The CDR3 region is CASSKSGVRDTQYF. The DNA of the CDR3 is TGTGCCAGCAGCAAAAGCGGGGTTCGGGATACGCAGTATTTT.

The chain recombines TRBV6-2 or TRBV6-3 with TRBJ2-1; 10 positions match TRBD2. The J call may be wrong; the DNA end is better matched by TRBJ2-7. Germline CDR1 is MNHEY and CDR2 is SVGEGT. The length of the CDR3 is 16 residues. DNA of the CDR3: TGTGCCAGCAGTGGGCTAGCGGGAGTCCCGAACTACGAGCAGTACTTC. This sequence encodes CASSGLAGVPNYEQYF.

This clonotype was detected a few times. The V call is TRBV20-1, the J call TRBJ2-1; D remains unclear. The V gene lost 3 bases and the J gene lost 0 bases, with 6 bases spanning the gap. Germline V lookup: CDR1 DFQATT, CDR2 SNEGSKA (reference sequence). This CDR3 has 13 amino acids. CDR3 coding DNA: TGCAGTGCTAGCGAAAGCTCCTACAATGAGCAGTTCTTC. Amino acids: CSASESSYNEQFF.

In this sample, this clonotype turned up many times. The V and J genes are TRBV29-1 and TRBJ1-1; D may be TRBD1 (6 bases). This CDR3 is built from 11 residues. CDR1 SQVTM and CDR2 ANQGSEA come from the germline V gene. Trimming stripped 7 bases from V and 1 base from J, with 7 bases between. The CDR3 DNA reads TGCAGCGCACAGGGGAACACTGAAGCTTTCTTT. It translates to CSAQGNTEAFF. The entire variable domain, with the rest obtained from reference TRBV29-1 and TRBJ1-1, is as follows: SAVISQKPSRDICQRGTSLTIQCQVDSQVTMMFWYRQQPGQSLTLIATANQGSEATYESGFVIDKFPISRPNLTFSTLTVSNMSPEDSSIYLCSAQGNTEAFFGQGTRLTVV.

The V call is TRBV29-1, the J call TRBJ2-5, with TRBD1 as a possible D gene (6 bases). The DNA end is a closer match to TRBJ2-7, so the J assignment may be wrong. The CDR3 has 14 residues. In germline, CDR1 is SQVTM, CDR2 ANQGSEA. The CDR3 sequence: CSVLTGPVPLEQYF. In nucleotides, the CDR3 is TGCAGCGTGTTGACAGGTCCTGTCCCTCTCGAGCAGTACTTC.

This clonotype was counted only a few times. The chain employs TRBV20-1 and TRBJ2-3; 10 positions match TRBD1. Germline V gene lookup returns CDR1 DFQATT and CDR2 SNEGSKA (reference sequence). The CDR3 runs to 15 residues. The V segment lost 6 bases and the J segment 5 bases; nucleotides outside the gene matches: 11. CDR3 in DNA: TGCAGTGCCGATGCACCGGGACAGGGGATAGATACGCAGTATTTT. Residues: CSADAPGQGIDTQYF.

V gene TRBV5-1 combines with J gene TRBJ1-1, with TRBD1 identical over 9 bases. V trimming: 4 bases; J trimming: 3 bases; junction bases outside the gene matches: 13. The CDR3 is 17 amino acids. Germline V lookup: CDR1 SGHRS, CDR2 YFSETQ. CDR3 in amino acids: CASSLGGTGLRYTEAFF. The CDR3 coding sequence is TGCGCCAGCAGCCTTGGGGGGACAGGGCTTCGGTACACTGAAGCTTTCTTT.

This clonotype was seen only a few times. CDR3 residues: CASSLRKSETQYF. The CDR3 coding sequence is TGTGCCAGCAGCTTAAGGAAAAGCGAGACCCAGTACTTC. The rearrangement uses TRBV7-2 and TRBJ2-5, with unresolved D. There are 13 residues in the CDR3. Trimming cost V 2 bases and J 5 bases, with 9 bases left between them. From germline, CDR1 is SGHTA and CDR2 FQGNSA.

The CDR3 loop reads CASSDRAQAQSEQFF. The CDR3 DNA sequence: TGCGCCAGCAGTGACCGGGCCCAGGCCCAATCAGAGCAGTTCTTC. This rearrangement joins TRBV10-2 to TRBJ2-1; no clear D. CDR1 and CDR2 (germline): WSHSY, SAAADI. The CDR3 spans 15 residues. V dropped 3 bases and J dropped 10 bases, with 19 bases sitting between them.

This clonotype was detected only a few times. The chain combines TRBV20-1 with TRBJ2-1; weak D call: TRBD2 (5 bases). The DNA end is a closer match to TRBJ2-5, so the J assignment may be wrong. The V gene's germline CDR1 is DFQATT and CDR2 SNEGSKA (reference sequence). This CDR3 is 15 amino acids long. CDR3 amino acids: CSARDSAGRGETQYF. The CDR3 DNA sequence: TGCAGTGCTAGAGATTCGGCGGGCAGAGGGGAGACCCAGTACTTC.

The gene calls are TRBV28 and TRBJ2-1; 9 positions match TRBD2. The length of the CDR3 is 17 residues. The ends lost 11 bases at V and 1 base at J; junction bases unmatched: 15. CDR1 and CDR2 from the germline V gene are MDHEN and SYDVKM. CDR3 bases: TGTGCCTCCCCGAGTGCGGGAGGGCCTGTATCCTACAATGAGCAGTTCTTC. Residues: CASPSAGGPVSYNEQFF.

This clonotype was observed at least ten times. The chain employs TRBV20-1 and TRBJ2-7, with 11 bases that match TRBD2. Per germline, CDR1 DFQATT and CDR2 SNEGSKA (reference sequence). The V and J ends lost 3 bases and 2 bases, in that order; junction bases with no gene match: 6. CDR3 length: 15 amino acids. The CDR3 DNA is TGCAGTGCTAGCCAACCGGGACTAGCGGCCTACGAGCAGTACTTC. This translates into CSASQPGLAAYEQYF.

Only a few counts were recorded for this clonotype. This chain connects TRBV5-5 to TRBJ2-5; possible D gene TRBD1, 5 bases. V was clipped by 0 bases and J by 5 bases, with 14 bases between them. Germline CDR1 reads SGHKS; CDR2 reads YYEKEE (reference sequence). The CDR3 is 15 amino acids. CDR3 residues: CASSLVGQGRETQYF. CDR3 in DNA: TGTGCCAGCAGCTTGGTTGGCCAGGGCCGGGAGACCCAGTACTTC.

This clonotype was counted between two and nine times. This chain connects TRBV20-1 to TRBJ2-4; D unresolved. CDR3 length: 14 amino acids. V lost 6 bases and J lost 0, with 12 bases in between. Germline CDR1 DFQATT, CDR2 SNEGSKA (reference sequence). In DNA, the CDR3 is TGCAGTGCCCCGGACGGCTTAGCCAAAAACATTCAGTACTTC. It is translated as CSAPDGLAKNIQYF.

CDR3 DNA: TGTGCCATCAGCGAGATCAGAGGCAATGAGCAGTTCTTC. Translating gives CAISEIRGNEQFF. This sequence joins TRBV10-3 and TRBJ2-1; D not certain. V was clipped by 6 bases and J by 6 bases, with 12 bases between them. The CDR3 totals 13 residues. The germline gives CDR1 ENHRY, CDR2 SYGVKD.

This clonotype was seen at least ten times. The chain employs TRBV20-1 and TRBJ2-2; D remains unclear. Germline V gives CDR1 DFQATT, CDR2 SNEGSKA (reference sequence). The CDR3 spans 15 residues. V shed 0 bases and J shed 3 bases, with 11 bases lying between them. The CDR3 loop is CSARDETRYTGELFF. CDR3 bases: TGCAGTGCTAGAGATGAGACCCGGTACACCGGGGAGCTGTTTTTT.

This clonotype has a count of ten or more. The chain couples TRBV29-1 to TRBJ2-1, with TRBD2 matching over 8 bases. V lost 5 bases, J lost 4 bases, and 1 base stayed unmatched. The CDR3 has 12 amino acids. Germline CDR1 SQVTM, CDR2 ANQGSEA. The CDR3 reads CSVTSGYNEQFF. CDR3 DNA: TGCAGCGTTACTAGCGGTTACAATGAGCAGTTCTTC.

This clonotype turned up a few times. The V gene is TRBV5-1, the J gene TRBJ2-1, with 8 bases fitting TRBD2. The CDR3 sequence is 16 residues long. The trim removed 0 bases at V and 5 bases at J, leaving 7 bases unmatched. The V gene's germline CDR1 is SGHRS and CDR2 YFSETQ. CDR3 DNA sequence: TGCGCCAGCAGCTTGGCGAGTAGCGGGAACCACAATGAGCAGTTCTTC. Translation gives CASSLASSGNHNEQFF.

In this sample, this clonotype turned up a few times. J is TRBJ2-5 and V is TRBV7-9; possibly TRBD1 for D (6 bases). The assigned J gene may be wrong: the sequence end matches TRBJ2-7 better. CDR3 length equals 14 residues. The germline CDR1 and CDR2 sequences are SEHNR and FQNEAQ (reference sequence). The chain's CDR3 is CASSSQGNSYEQYF. The CDR3 coding sequence is TGTGCCAGCAGCTCCCAGGGGAACTCCTACGAGCAGTACTTC.

This clonotype was seen only a few times. The chain employs TRBV9 and TRBJ1-4; TRBD1 aligns across 8 bases. With 0 bases clipped from V and 8 bases from J, the junction kept 3 bases outside the gene matches. This CDR3 spans 14 amino acids. Germline lookup yields CDR1 SGDLS and CDR2 YYNGEE. The CDR3 DNA reads TGTGCCAGCAGCGTAGAGGACAGGGAGGAAAAACTGTTTTTT. It specifies CASSVEDREEKLFF. Combining the CDR3 with reference TRBV9 and TRBJ1-4 gives the whole variable domain DSGVTQTPKHLITATGQRVTLRCSPRSGDLSVYWYQQSLDQGLQFLIQYYNGEERAKGNILERFSAQQFPDLHSELNLSSLELGDSALYFCASSVEDREEKLFFGSGTQLSVL.